Listed below are T cell receptor beta chains from one sample, sequenced in a study of blood T cell repertoires in COVID-19. Assay: immunoSEQ multiplex PCR; the TCRdb copy retains only in-frame clones and omits some. The profile shows 300,000 or so clones, around 86% of them singletons. The sequenced material came from PBMCs or T cells enriched from blood (not recorded which). These receptors were collected from a woman aged 35 to 49 with acute COVID-19. CDR3s leave out the opening cysteine and the closing phenylalanine or tryptophan. Size values are once, few and many counts, or a class for expanded clones, and some rows have none.

J gene: TRBJ2-5
V gene: TRBV25-1
clone size: -
CDR3 protein: ASTYRLSGRPQETQY

J gene: TRBJ2-5
V gene: TRBV11-2
clone size: -
CDR3 protein: ASSFGTAPNTPQY

J gene: TRBJ1-3
V gene: TRBV18
clone size: -
CDR3 protein: ASSPPGQGNTIY

J gene: TRBJ2-6
V gene: TRBV11-2
clone size: -
CDR3 protein: ASSPGVLGSGANVLT

J gene: TRBJ2-1
V gene: TRBV7-2
clone size: -
CDR3 protein: ASSSRTGTGNNEQF

J gene: TRBJ1-5
V gene: TRBV28
clone size: -
CDR3 protein: ASRVLRQDPNQPQH

J gene: TRBJ2-7
V gene: TRBV3-1/TRBV3-2
clone size: few
CDR3 protein: ASSQDRRLAGGPTRNEQY

J gene: TRBJ2-3
V gene: TRBV7-2
clone size: -
CDR3 protein: ASSILAEKTDTQY

J gene: TRBJ2-7
V gene: TRBV9
clone size: -
CDR3 protein: ASSPFSGTEATYEQY

J gene: TRBJ1-2
V gene: TRBV12-3/TRBV12-4
clone size: -
CDR3 protein: ASSLAGQVGYT

J gene: TRBJ1-4
V gene: TRBV7-2
clone size: -
CDR3 protein: ASSLGTGPNEKLF

J gene: TRBJ1-6
V gene: TRBV9
clone size: -
CDR3 protein: ASSASGALNSPLH

J gene: TRBJ1-2
V gene: TRBV28
clone size: -
CDR3 protein: ASSWETGRYYGYT

J gene: TRBJ1-1
V gene: TRBV6-4
clone size: few
CDR3 protein: ASSDPGTGMNTEAF

J gene: TRBJ2-1
V gene: TRBV27
clone size: -
CDR3 protein: ASSPTYSDPSGGNEQF

J gene: TRBJ1-4
V gene: TRBV15
clone size: -
CDR3 protein: ATSREDRGPANEKLF

J gene: TRBJ2-1
V gene: TRBV21-1
clone size: -
CDR3 protein: ASSMDRTLPREQF

J gene: TRBJ2-3
V gene: TRBV11-2
clone size: once
CDR3 protein: ASSLEGFGAGLLTDTQY

J gene: TRBJ2-5
V gene: TRBV4-2
clone size: once
CDR3 protein: ASSQDLPWDRGVETQY

J gene: TRBJ2-7
V gene: TRBV29-1
clone size: -
CDR3 protein: SVKTEIYEQY